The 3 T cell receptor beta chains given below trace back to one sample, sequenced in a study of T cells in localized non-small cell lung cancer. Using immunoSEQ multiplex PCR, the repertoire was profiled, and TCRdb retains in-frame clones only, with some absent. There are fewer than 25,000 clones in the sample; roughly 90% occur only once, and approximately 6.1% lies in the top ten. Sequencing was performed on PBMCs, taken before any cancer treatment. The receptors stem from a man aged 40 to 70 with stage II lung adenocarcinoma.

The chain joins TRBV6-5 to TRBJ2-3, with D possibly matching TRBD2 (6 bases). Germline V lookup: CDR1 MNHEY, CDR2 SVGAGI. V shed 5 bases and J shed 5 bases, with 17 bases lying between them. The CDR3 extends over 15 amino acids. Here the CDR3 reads CASSPTRNGGDTQYF. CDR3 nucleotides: TGTGCCAGCAGTCCTACGAGGAACGGGGGAGATACGCAGTATTTT.

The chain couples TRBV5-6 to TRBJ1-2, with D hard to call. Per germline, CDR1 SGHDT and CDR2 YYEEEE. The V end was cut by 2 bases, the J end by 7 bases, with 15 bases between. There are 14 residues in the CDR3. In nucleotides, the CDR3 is TGTGCCAGCAGCTTCGGTGGGAGTGGTGGTGGCTACACCTTC. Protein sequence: CASSFGGSGGGYTF.

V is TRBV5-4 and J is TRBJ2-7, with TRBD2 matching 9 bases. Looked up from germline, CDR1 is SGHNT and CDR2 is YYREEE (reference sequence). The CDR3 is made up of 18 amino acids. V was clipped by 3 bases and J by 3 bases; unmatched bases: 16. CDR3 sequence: CASSYGWEREEPHYEQYF. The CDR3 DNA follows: TGTGCCAGCAGCTACGGCTGGGAGCGGGAGGAACCCCACTACGAGCAGTACTTC. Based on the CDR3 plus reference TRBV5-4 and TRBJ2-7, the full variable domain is ETGVTQSPTHLIKTRGQQVTLRCSSQSGHNTVSWYQQALGQGPQFIFQYYREEENGRGNFPPRFSGLQFPNYSSELNVNALELDDSALYLCASSYGWEREEPHYEQYFGPGTRLTVT.